The rows below give T cell receptor beta chains drawn from one sample of a study of blood T cell repertoires in COVID-19. Some clones are missing from TCRdb's copy, which holds only in-frame ones; the method was immunoSEQ multiplex PCR. In the table there are roughly 200,000 clones, 82% of which are singletons. Sequencing was performed on peripheral blood. These receptors all stem from a woman aged 55-75 years with COVID-19, enrolled during active disease. Both conserved end residues are part of each CDR3. Each record gives: clone size, V gene, J gene, D gene, CDR3 DNA, CDR3 protein. The D gene is left open where the match is weak. Expanded clones get a size class; other rows say once, few or many, or leave the size out.

abundance: NA
v_gene: TRBV28
j_gene: TRBJ1-2
d_gene: NA
CDR3nt: TGTGCCAGCAGAGGCCCTGGGCCCGTCTATGGCTACACCTTC
CDR3aa: CASRGPGPVYGYTF

abundance: once
v_gene: TRBV3-1/TRBV3-2
j_gene: TRBJ1-1
d_gene: NA
CDR3nt: TGTGCCAGCAGCTTTGCAGGGTTTGAAGCTTTCTTT
CDR3aa: CASSFAGFEAFF

abundance: NA
v_gene: TRBV6-5
j_gene: TRBJ1-2
d_gene: NA
CDR3nt: TGTGCCAGCAGTTACAGGGGTGTCGGCGGCTACACCTTC
CDR3aa: CASSYRGVGGYTF

abundance: NA
v_gene: TRBV24-1
j_gene: TRBJ1-6
d_gene: NA
CDR3nt: TGTGCCACCAGTGCGAATCGGAATTCACCCCTCCACTTT
CDR3aa: CATSANRNSPLHF

abundance: NA
v_gene: TRBV29-1
j_gene: TRBJ1-5
d_gene: NA
CDR3nt: TGCAGCGTTACCTTGGGCGGGGGAAGCAATCAGCCCCAGCATTTT
CDR3aa: CSVTLGGGSNQPQHF

abundance: NA
v_gene: TRBV3-1/TRBV3-2
j_gene: TRBJ2-1
d_gene: TRBD2
CDR3nt: TGTGCCAGCAGCCCTGGAAAGGTACGGTCGGGAGGGTTCGATGAGCAGTTCTTC
CDR3aa: CASSPGKVRSGGFDEQFF

abundance: NA
v_gene: TRBV7-3
j_gene: TRBJ2-3
d_gene: NA
CDR3nt: TGTGCCAGCAGCTCAAGGGGCGGGATAACAGATACGCAGTATTTT
CDR3aa: CASSSRGGITDTQYF

abundance: NA
v_gene: TRBV6-5
j_gene: TRBJ2-5
d_gene: TRBD1
CDR3nt: TGTGCCAGCACCCCCTTGGACAGGGGGGAGACCCAGTACTTC
CDR3aa: CASTPLDRGETQYF

abundance: NA
v_gene: TRBV7-2
j_gene: TRBJ2-1
d_gene: NA
CDR3nt: TGTGCCAGCTACAGAGACTACGGGATAAGTAATGAGCAGTTCTTC
CDR3aa: CASYRDYGISNEQFF

abundance: NA
v_gene: TRBV19
j_gene: TRBJ1-1
d_gene: NA
CDR3nt: TGTGCCAGTAGTACTCTCCGACAGCAGAACACTGAAGCTTTCTTT
CDR3aa: CASSTLRQQNTEAFF

abundance: NA
v_gene: TRBV12-3/TRBV12-4
j_gene: TRBJ1-3
d_gene: NA
CDR3nt: TGTGCCAGCAGTCCCAGGGGAAACACCATATATTTT
CDR3aa: CASSPRGNTIYF

abundance: NA
v_gene: TRBV29-1
j_gene: TRBJ1-4
d_gene: NA
CDR3nt: TGCAGCGTTGAATCCTCAAGGGGTGAAAAACTGTTTTTT
CDR3aa: CSVESSRGEKLFF